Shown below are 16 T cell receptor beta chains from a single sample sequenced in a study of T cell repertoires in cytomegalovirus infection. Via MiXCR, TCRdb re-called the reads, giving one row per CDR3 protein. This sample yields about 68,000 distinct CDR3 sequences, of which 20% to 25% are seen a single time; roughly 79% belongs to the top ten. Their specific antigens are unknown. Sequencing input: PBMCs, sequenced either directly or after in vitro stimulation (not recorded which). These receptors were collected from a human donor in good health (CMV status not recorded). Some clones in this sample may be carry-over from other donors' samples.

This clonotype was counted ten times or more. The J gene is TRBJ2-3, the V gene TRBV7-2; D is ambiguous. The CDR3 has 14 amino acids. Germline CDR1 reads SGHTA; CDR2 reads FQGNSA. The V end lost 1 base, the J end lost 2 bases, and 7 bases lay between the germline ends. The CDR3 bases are TGTGCCAGCAGCTTAGGAGTAGTCACAGATACGCAGTATTTT. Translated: CASSLGVVTDTQYF.

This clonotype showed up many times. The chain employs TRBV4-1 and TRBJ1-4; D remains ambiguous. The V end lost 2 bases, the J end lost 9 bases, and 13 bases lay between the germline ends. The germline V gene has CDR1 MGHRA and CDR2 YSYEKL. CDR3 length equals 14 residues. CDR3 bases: TGCGCCAGCAGCCAACCAACCTATGCTAAAAAACTGTTTTTT. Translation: CASSQPTYAKKLFF.

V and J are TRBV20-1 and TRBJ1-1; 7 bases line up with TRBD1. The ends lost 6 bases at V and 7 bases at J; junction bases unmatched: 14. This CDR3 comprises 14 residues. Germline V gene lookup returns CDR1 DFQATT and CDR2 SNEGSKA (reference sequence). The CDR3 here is CSASKGQQGGEAFF. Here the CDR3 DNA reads TGCAGTGCAAGTAAGGGACAGCAGGGTGGTGAAGCTTTCTTT.

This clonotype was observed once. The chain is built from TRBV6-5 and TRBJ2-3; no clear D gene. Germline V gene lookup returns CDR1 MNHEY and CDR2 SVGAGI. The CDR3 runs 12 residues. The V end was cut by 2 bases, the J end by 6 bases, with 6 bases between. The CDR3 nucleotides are TGTGCCAGCAGTTACCCCCCCGATACGCAGTATTTT. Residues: CASSYPPDTQYF.

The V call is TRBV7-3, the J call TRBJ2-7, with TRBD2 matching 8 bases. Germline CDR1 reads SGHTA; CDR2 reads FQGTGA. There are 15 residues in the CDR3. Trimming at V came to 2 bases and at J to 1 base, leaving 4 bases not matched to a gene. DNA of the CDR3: TGTGCCAGCAGCTTATTTGGCGGGAGGTCCTACGAGCAGTACTTC. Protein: CASSLFGGRSYEQYF. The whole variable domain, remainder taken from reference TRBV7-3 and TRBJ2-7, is GAGVSQTPSNKVTEKGKYVELRCDPISGHTALYWYRQSLGQGPEFLIYFQGTGAADDSGLPNDRFFAVRPEGSVSTLKIQRTERGDSAVYLCASSLFGGRSYEQYFGPGTRLTVT.

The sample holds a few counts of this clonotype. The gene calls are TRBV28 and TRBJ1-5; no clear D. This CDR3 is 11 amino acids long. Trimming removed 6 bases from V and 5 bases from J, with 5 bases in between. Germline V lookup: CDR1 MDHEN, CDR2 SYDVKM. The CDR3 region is CASSGDQPQHF. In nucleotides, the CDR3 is TGTGCCAGCAGCGGTGATCAGCCCCAGCATTTT.

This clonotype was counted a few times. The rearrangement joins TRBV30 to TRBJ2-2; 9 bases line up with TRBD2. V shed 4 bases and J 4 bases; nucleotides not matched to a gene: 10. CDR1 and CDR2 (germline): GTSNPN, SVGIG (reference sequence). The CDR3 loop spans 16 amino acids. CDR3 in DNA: TGTGCCTGGAACCTTATAGCGGGAGTAGGCACCGGGGAGCTGTTTTTT. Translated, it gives CAWNLIAGVGTGELFF.

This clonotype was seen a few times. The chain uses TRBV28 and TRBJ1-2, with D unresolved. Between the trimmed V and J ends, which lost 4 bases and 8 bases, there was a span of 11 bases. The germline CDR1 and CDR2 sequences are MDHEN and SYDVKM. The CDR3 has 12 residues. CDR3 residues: CASSSRFGGYTF. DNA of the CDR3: TGTGCCAGCAGTTCCCGGTTTGGGGGCTACACCTTC.

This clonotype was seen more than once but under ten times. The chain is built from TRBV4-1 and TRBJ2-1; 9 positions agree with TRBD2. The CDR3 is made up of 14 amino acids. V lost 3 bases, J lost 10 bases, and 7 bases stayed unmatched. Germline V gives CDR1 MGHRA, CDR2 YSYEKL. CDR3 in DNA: TGCGCCAGCAGCCAGGGTAGCGGGAGCTGGGAGCAGTTCTTC. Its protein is CASSQGSGSWEQFF.

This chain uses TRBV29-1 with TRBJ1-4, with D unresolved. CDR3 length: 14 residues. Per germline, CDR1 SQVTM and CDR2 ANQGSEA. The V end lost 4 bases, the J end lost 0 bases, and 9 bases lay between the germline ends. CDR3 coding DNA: TGCAGCGTTGTTATCCCCCCAACTAATGAAAAACTGTTTTTT. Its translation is CSVVIPPTNEKLFF.

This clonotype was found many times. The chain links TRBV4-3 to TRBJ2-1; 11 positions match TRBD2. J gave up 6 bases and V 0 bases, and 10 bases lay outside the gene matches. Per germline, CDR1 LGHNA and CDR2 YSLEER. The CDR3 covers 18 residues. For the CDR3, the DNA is TGCGCCAGCAGCCAAGAGCCCCACCGACTAGCGGGACGCAATGAGCAGTTCTTC. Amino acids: CASSQEPHRLAGRNEQFF.

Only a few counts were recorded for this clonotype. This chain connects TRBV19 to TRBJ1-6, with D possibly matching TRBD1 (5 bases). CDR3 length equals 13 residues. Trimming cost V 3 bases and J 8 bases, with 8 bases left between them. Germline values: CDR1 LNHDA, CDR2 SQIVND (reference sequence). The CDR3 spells CASSIDSYSPLHF. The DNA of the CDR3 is TGTGCCAGTAGTATCGACAGTTATTCACCCCTCCACTTT.

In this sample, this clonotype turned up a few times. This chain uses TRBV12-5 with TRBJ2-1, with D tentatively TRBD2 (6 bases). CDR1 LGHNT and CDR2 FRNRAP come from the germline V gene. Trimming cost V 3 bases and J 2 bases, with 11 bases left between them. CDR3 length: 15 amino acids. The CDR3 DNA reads TGTGCTAGTGGTTTATCCGGGGGAACCTACAATGAGCAGTTCTTC. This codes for CASGLSGGTYNEQFF.

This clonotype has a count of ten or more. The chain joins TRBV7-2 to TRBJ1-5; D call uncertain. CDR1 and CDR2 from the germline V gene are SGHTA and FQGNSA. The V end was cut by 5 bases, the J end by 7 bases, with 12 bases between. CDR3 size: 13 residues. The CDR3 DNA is TGTGCCAGCAGCCCAACTGTAGGGCAGCCCCAGCATTTT. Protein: CASSPTVGQPQHF. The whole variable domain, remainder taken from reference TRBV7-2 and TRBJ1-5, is GAGVSQSPSNKVTEKGKDVELRCDPISGHTALYWYRQSLGQGLEFLIYFQGNSAPDKSGLPSDRFSAERTGGSVSTLTIQRTQQEDSAVYLCASSPTVGQPQHFGDGTRLSIL.

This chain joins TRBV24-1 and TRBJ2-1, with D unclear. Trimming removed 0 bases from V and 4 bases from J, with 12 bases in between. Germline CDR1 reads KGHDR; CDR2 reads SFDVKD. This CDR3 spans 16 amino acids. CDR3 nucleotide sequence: TGTGCCACCAGTGATTTGGGACCAGGAACTTACAATGAGCAGTTCTTC. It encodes CATSDLGPGTYNEQFF.

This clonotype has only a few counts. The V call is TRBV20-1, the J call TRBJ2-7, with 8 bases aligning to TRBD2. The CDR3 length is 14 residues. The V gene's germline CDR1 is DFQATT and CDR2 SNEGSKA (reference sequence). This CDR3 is CAAGGGTILYEQYF. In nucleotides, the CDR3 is TGCGCTGCGGGAGGTGGGACTATTCTTTACGAGCAGTACTTC.